The entry that follows covers one T cell receptor (beta chain) sequence. Its antigen is currently unknown. In germline, CDR1 is MNHEY, CDR2 SVGEGT. The CDR3 length is 15 residues. V gave up 2 bases and J gave up 9 bases; unmatched junction bases: 6. One entry per CDR3 protein results from TCRdb running MiXCR on the RACE reads. The profile covers some 180,000 distinct CDR3 sequences, with about a fifth appearing a single time and roughly 6.7% taken by the ten largest. Stated time point: patch test 1, 2 weeks after DPC sensitization. Treatment here: therapeutic diphenylcyclopropenone sensitization with weekly scalp DPC. This record comes from a study of human T cells and chemical hapten exposure. About the study: Donors were sensitized with 2% DPC on the upper inner arm. The study lasted roughly 22 weeks, and patients were dosed weekly with diphenylcyclopropenone on the scalp throughout. Patch tests put 0.01% DPC on the upper back, read at 6 days. The study, taken as a whole, reports: DPC sensitization did not alter TCRs above 1 in 1000 frequency.

The V gene is TRBV6-2 or TRBV6-3, the J gene TRBJ2-1; 11 bases fit TRBD2. This clonotype originated in a woman aged 45-65 years with alopecia areata. Some clones in this sample may be carry-over from other donors' samples. The input for sequencing was whole blood, taken in connection with sensitization to the hapten diphenylcyclopropenone (DPC). This CDR3 reads CASSYGTSGRGEQFF. The CDR3 nucleotides read TGTGCCAGCAGTTACGGGACTAGCGGTAGAGGTGAGCAGTTCTTC.